This TCR beta chain was obtained from a study of blood T cell repertoires in COVID-19. Study-wide context: Samples of COVID-19 (acute and convalescent) were obtained from the United States, Italy and Spain. The cDNA or gDNA used as material had been derived from T cells, B-cell-depleted T cells, or PBMCs.

Germline V gene lookup returns CDR1 LNHDA and CDR2 SQIVND (reference sequence). Trimming took off 6 bases at V and 1 base at J, with 12 bases between the two ends. The CDR3 contains 14 residues. Original analysis: Using reference gene primer amplification, nucleated cell counts were estimated. Sequenced by immunoSEQ multiplex PCR; TCRdb stores in-frame clones only, minus some. V and J calls and clone size are as listed in that table; D and trimming were resolved from the DNA. This table holds around 88,000 clones, 81% found once. The chain couples TRBV19 to TRBJ1-1, with D possibly TRBD1 on 5 matching bases. The sequenced sample consisted of peripheral blood. The TCR originated in an elderly woman with acute or convalescent COVID-19. CDR3 sequence reads: CASSFRGPNTEAFF. The CDR3 bases are TGTGCCAGTAGCTTTAGGGGTCCGAACACTGAAGCTTTCTTT.